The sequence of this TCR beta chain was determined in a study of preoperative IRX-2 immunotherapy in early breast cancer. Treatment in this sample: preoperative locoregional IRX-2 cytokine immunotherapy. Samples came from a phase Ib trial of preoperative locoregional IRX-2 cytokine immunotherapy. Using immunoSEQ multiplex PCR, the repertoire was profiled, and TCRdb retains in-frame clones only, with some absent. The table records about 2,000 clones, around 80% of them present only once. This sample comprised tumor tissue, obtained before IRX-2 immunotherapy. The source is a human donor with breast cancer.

CDR3 region: CASSRGQGTFYSGNTIYF. CDR3 DNA sequence: TGTGCCAGCAGCCGGGGACAGGGGACATTTTACTCTGGAAACACCATATATTTT. This chain joins TRBV11-3 and TRBJ1-3; 10 bases are shared with TRBD1. V lost 5 bases to trimming and J lost 0 bases; unmatched junction nucleotides: 10. Per the germline V gene, CDR1 is SGHNT and CDR2 is YENEEA. This CDR3 spans 18 amino acids.